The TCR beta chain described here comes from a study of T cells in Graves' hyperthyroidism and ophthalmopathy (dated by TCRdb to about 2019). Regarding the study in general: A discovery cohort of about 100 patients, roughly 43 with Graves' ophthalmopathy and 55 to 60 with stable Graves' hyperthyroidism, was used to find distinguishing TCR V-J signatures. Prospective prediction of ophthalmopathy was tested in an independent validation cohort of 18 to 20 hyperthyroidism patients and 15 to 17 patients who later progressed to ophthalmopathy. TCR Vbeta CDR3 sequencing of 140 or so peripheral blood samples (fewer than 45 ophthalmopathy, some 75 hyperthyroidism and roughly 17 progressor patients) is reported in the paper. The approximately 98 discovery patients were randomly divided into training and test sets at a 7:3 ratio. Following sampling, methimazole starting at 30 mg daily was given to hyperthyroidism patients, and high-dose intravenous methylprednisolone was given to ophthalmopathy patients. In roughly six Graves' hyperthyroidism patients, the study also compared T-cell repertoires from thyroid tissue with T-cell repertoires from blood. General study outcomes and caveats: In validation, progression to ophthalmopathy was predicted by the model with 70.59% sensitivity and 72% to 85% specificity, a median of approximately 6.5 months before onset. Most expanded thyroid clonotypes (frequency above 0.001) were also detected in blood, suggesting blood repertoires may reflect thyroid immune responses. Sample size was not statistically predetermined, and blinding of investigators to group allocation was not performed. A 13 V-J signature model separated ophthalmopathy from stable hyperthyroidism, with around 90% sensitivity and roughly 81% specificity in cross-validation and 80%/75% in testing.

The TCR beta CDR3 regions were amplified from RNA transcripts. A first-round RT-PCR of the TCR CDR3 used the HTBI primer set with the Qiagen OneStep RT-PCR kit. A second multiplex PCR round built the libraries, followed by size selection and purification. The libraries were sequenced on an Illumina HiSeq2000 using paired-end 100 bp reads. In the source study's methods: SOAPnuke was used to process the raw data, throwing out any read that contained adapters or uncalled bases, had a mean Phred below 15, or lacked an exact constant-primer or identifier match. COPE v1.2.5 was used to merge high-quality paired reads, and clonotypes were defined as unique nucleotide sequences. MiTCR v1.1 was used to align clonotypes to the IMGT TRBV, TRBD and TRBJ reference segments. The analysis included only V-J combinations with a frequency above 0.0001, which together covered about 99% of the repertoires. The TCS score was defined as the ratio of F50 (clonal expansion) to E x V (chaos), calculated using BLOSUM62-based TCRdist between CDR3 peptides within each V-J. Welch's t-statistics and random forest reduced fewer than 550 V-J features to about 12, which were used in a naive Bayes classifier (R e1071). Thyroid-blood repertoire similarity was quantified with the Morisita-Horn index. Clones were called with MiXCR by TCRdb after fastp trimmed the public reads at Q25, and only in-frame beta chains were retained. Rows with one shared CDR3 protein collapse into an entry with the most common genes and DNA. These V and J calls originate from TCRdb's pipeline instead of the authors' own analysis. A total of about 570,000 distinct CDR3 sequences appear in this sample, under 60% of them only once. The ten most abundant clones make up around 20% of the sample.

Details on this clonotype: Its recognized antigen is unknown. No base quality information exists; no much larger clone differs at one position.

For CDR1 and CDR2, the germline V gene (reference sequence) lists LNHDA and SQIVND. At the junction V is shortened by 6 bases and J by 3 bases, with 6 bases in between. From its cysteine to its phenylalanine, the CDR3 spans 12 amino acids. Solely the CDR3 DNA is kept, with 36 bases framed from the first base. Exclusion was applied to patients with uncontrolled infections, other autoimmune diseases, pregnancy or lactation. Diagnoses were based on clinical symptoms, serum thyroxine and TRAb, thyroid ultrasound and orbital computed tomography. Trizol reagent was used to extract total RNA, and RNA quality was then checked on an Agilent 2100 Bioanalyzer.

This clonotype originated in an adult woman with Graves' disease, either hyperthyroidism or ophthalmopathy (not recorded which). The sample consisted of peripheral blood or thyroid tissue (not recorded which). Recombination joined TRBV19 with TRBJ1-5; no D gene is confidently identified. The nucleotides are TGTGCCAGTAGCCAGGCCAATCAGCCCCAGCATTTT. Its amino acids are CASSQANQPQHF. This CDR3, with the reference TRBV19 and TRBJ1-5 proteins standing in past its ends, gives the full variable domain DGGITQSPKYLFRKEGQNVTLSCEQNLNHDAMYWYRQDPGQGLRLIYYSQIVNDFQKGDIAEGYSVSREKKESFPLTVTSAQKNPTAFYLCASSQANQPQHFGDGTRLSIL.